These 5 T cell receptor beta chains were sequenced from one sample in a study of T-cell reconstitution after alpha-beta-depleted transplantation in children. The TCRbeta library incorporated unique molecular identifiers. One entry per CDR3 protein, called by TCRdb with MiXCR from the PCR reads. The sample has some 240,000 distinct CDR3 sequences, approximately 9.8% seen once; the top ten hold 5% to 6%. The sample consisted of PBMCs from the stem cell graft donor, taken from the stem cell graft. These receptors all stem from a human donor who donated a stem cell graft to a child with SCID.

This clonotype occurred many times. The chain is built from TRBV20-1 and TRBJ1-5, with D possibly being TRBD1 (5 bases). The germline V and J ends were trimmed by 0 bases and 7 bases, with 16 bases remaining between them. Germline V gene data show CDR1 as DFQATT and CDR2 as SNEGSKA (reference sequence). The CDR3 contains 15 residues. In DNA, the CDR3 is TGCAGTGCTAGAGATGTTCGGGGGAACGAGCAGCCCCAGCATTTT. The encoded protein is CSARDVRGNEQPQHF.

This clonotype was counted many times. The chain carries TRBV24-1 and TRBJ2-7, with a tentative D call TRBD1 (5 bases). Germline V CDR1 and CDR2: KGHDR, SFDVKD. This CDR3 comprises 13 residues. Trimming removed 0 bases at V and 3 bases at J, with 5 bases between. For the CDR3, the DNA is TGTGCCACCAGTGATTTGGACAGCTACGAGCAGTACTTC. This gives the protein CATSDLDSYEQYF.

As for this clonotype: Given a much more abundant clone one base away, this may be a read error. The J gene is TRBJ2-7, the V gene TRBV28; D gene unclear. The V end lost 5 bases, the J end lost 5 bases, and 7 bases lay between the germline ends. The CDR3 extends over 11 amino acids. From germline, CDR1 is MDHEN and CDR2 SYDVKM. The CDR3, as DNA: TGTGCCAGCAGTATCAACCACGAGCAGTACTTC. This encodes CASSINHEQYF.

This clonotype was counted a few times. This chain joins TRBV15 and TRBJ2-7; tentatively, D is TRBD1 or TRBD2 (5 bases each). There are 15 residues in the CDR3. Germline V CDR1 and CDR2: LNHNV, YYDKDF (reference sequence). Trimming took 0 bases from V and 3 from J, leaving 12 bases between them. The CDR3 sequence is CATSRELGVYYEQYF. CDR3 coding DNA: TGTGCCACCAGCAGAGAGTTGGGGGTCTACTACGAGCAGTACTTC.

V usage is TRBV7-2 and J usage is TRBJ1-1, with TRBD1 as a possible D gene (6 bases). The CDR3 has 15 amino acids. The germline gives CDR1 SGHTA, CDR2 FQGNSA. V lost 1 base and J 4 bases, leaving 13 bases between the germline ends. CDR3 in DNA: TGTGCCAGCAGCTTAGGGCCGGGGGGCAGCACTGAAGCTTTCTTT. Protein sequence: CASSLGPGGSTEAFF.